The 25 T cell receptor beta chains reported below all come from one sample, sequenced in a study of memory CD4+ T cells and cytomegalovirus serostatus. Single viable CD3+CD4+CD8-CD45RO+ cells were sorted as the memory CD4+ T cells. TCRdb keeps only in-frame clones here, not all; method: immunoSEQ multiplex PCR. The table lists some 56,000 clones, over 80% of them singletons, with over 0.35% in the top ten. The sequenced sample was memory CD4+ T cells from blood. The source of these receptors is an adult in good health and CMV-seronegative.

J is TRBJ2-7 and V is TRBV4-2; 8 positions match TRBD2. The germline CDR1 and CDR2 sequences are LGHNA and YNFKEQ. V lost 1 base and J lost 4; bases outside the gene matches: 6. This CDR3 contains 15 residues. The CDR3: CASSQGEGGGYEQYF. The CDR3 DNA follows: TGTGCCAGCAGCCAAGGCGAGGGCGGGGGGTACGAGCAGTACTTC.

V usage is TRBV2 and J usage is TRBJ2-7; D perhaps matches TRBD2 (5 bases). Germline lookup yields CDR1 SNHLY and CDR2 FYNNEI. Trimming stripped 2 bases from V and 6 bases from J, with 11 bases between. The CDR3 extends over 13 amino acids. CDR3 in amino acids: CASSEIRAGEQYF. CDR3 nucleotides: TGTGCCAGCAGTGAAATAAGGGCGGGCGAGCAGTACTTC.

This sequence joins TRBV7-9 and TRBJ2-7, with TRBD1 matching over 9 bases. Per germline, CDR1 SEHNR and CDR2 FQNEAQ (reference sequence). V shed 1 base, J shed 9 bases, and the junction held 10 bases outside the gene matches. The CDR3 length is 15 residues. In DNA form, the CDR3 reads TGTGCCAGCAGCTTAGGGACAGGGGCCTCCCTTAGGCAGTACTTC. This translates into CASSLGTGASLRQYF. The variable domain in full, with the rest retrieved from reference TRBV7-9 and TRBJ2-7, is DTGVSQNPRHKITKRGQNVTFRCDPISEHNRLYWYRQTLGQGPEFLTYFQNEAQLEKSRLLSDRFSAERPKGSFSTLEIQRTEQGDSAMYLCASSLGTGASLRQYFGPGTRLTVT.

The chain carries TRBV5-1 and TRBJ1-2; 12 bases align to TRBD1. The J segment lost 7 bases and the V segment lost 0 bases, leaving 7 bases of the junction unmatched. This CDR3 has 16 amino acids. The germline CDR1 and CDR2 sequences are SGHRS and YFSETQ. Here the CDR3 reads CASSLDWDRGPAGYTF. The CDR3 nucleotides are TGCGCCAGCAGCTTGGATTGGGACAGGGGGCCGGCTGGCTACACCTTC.

This sequence joins TRBV29-1 and TRBJ2-5; 9 bases line up with TRBD2. V trimming: 6 bases; J trimming: 2 bases; junction bases outside the gene matches: 10. The length of the CDR3 is 15 residues. Germline V gene lookup returns CDR1 SQVTM and CDR2 ANQGSEA. The CDR3 spells CSVGFSAGGQETQYF. The CDR3 DNA is TGCAGCGTGGGATTTAGTGCGGGGGGGCAAGAGACCCAGTACTTC.

A note on this clone: An end of the junction differs from the germline gene, which may be a read error. The chain employs TRBV5-1 and TRBJ2-5; D possibly matches TRBD1 or TRBD2 (5 bases each). The CDR3 extends over 13 amino acids. Per germline, CDR1 SGHRS and CDR2 YFSETQ. The CDR3 DNA sequence: TGCGCCAGCAGCCGGGACGGGCAAGAGGCCCAGTACTTC. It encodes CASSRDGQEAQYF.

Concerning this clone: Other DNA variants within this sample encode the same CDR3. The chain is built from TRBV5-6 and TRBJ2-1, with 8 nucleotides matching TRBD1. The CDR3 has 12 amino acids. Germline loops: CDR1 SGHDT, CDR2 YYEEEE. V was clipped by 3 bases and J by 10 bases; unmatched bases: 3. The CDR3 spells CASSSRTGEQFF. In DNA form, the CDR3 reads TGTGCCAGCAGCTCTAGGACAGGGGAGCAGTTCTTC.

V and J are TRBV2 and TRBJ1-2, with D unresolved. CDR1 SNHLY and CDR2 FYNNEI come from the germline V gene. CDR3 length equals 12 residues. V lost 8 bases and J lost 3, with 10 bases in between. The CDR3 loop is CASVRNYYGYTF. The CDR3 nucleotides are TGTGCCAGCGTCAGGAACTACTATGGCTACACCTTC.

This clone was seen just once. The genes are TRBV7-9 and TRBJ2-7, with D tentatively TRBD2 (6 bases). V gave up 8 bases and J gave up 4 bases, with 12 bases separating them. Germline loops: CDR1 SEHNR, CDR2 FQNEAQ (reference sequence). The CDR3 is 12 amino acids. CDR3 DNA: TGTGCCAGCTCTGGGGGGACGTACGAGCAGTACTTC. Protein product: CASSGGTYEQYF.

This chain joins TRBV7-9 and TRBJ2-1; 11 positions agree with TRBD1. Germline V gene data show CDR1 as SEHNR and CDR2 as FQNEAQ (reference sequence). The CDR3 is made up of 19 amino acids. V was pared by 4 bases and J by 0 bases, with 11 bases of the junction left unmatched. CDR3 DNA sequence: TGTGCCAGCAGCTCTCGGGACAGGGGGAAATTAAGCTCCTACAATGAGCAGTTCTTC. Translated, it gives CASSSRDRGKLSSYNEQFF. The entire variable domain, with the rest obtained from reference TRBV7-9 and TRBJ2-1, is as follows: DTGVSQNPRHKITKRGQNVTFRCDPISEHNRLYWYRQTLGQGPEFLTYFQNEAQLEKSRLLSDRFSAERPKGSFSTLEIQRTEQGDSAMYLCASSSRDRGKLSSYNEQFFGPGTRLTVL.

The rearrangement links TRBV9 to TRBJ1-3; D is ambiguous. The CDR3 runs to 15 residues. Trimming shortened V by 4 bases and J by 0 bases, and 11 bases separated the two germline ends. Germline CDR1 is SGDLS and CDR2 is YYNGEE. The CDR3 DNA is TGTGCCAGCAGCAGTGGACGGACCTCTGGAAACACCATATATTTT. Translation gives CASSSGRTSGNTIYF.

The chain couples TRBV7-9 to TRBJ2-7, with 10 nucleotides matching TRBD1. Germline V gene data show CDR1 as SEHNR and CDR2 as FQNEAQ (reference sequence). Trimming took 4 bases from V and 0 from J; bases not matched to a gene: 3. The CDR3 sequence is 15 residues long. The CDR3, as DNA: TGTGCCAGCAGCTCGGGACAGGGGAGCTCCTACGAGCAGTACTTC. Translated, it gives CASSSGQGSSYEQYF.

This clone occurred a few times. V and J are TRBV2 and TRBJ1-6; possibly TRBD1 for D (6 bases). Trimming stripped 4 bases from V and 9 bases from J, with 13 bases between. Per germline, CDR1 SNHLY and CDR2 FYNNEI. The CDR3 has 14 amino acids. CDR3 region: CASSVGQGLSPLHF. Here the CDR3 DNA reads TGTGCCAGCAGTGTGGGGCAGGGGCTTTCACCCCTCCACTTT.

J is TRBJ2-3 and V is TRBV5-4; TRBD2 matches 12 bases. CDR1 is SGHNT, CDR2 YYREEE, per germline (reference sequence). V gave up 2 bases and J gave up 3 bases; unmatched junction bases: 1. The CDR3 is made up of 15 amino acids. CDR3 sequence: CASSFLAGGTDTQYF. CDR3 nucleotides: TGTGCCAGCAGCTTTCTAGCGGGGGGGACAGATACGCAGTATTTT.

The CDR3: CASSQEGRTNEKLFF. CDR3 sequence (DNA): TGCGCCAGCAGCCAAGAGGGACGGACGAATGAAAAACTGTTTTTT. The V call is TRBV4-3, the J call TRBJ1-4; D may be TRBD1 (5 bases). The germline V and J ends were trimmed by 0 bases and 5 bases, with 10 bases remaining between them. This CDR3 contains 15 residues. Germline loops: CDR1 LGHNA, CDR2 YSLEER.

V gene TRBV30 combines with J gene TRBJ1-2; possibly TRBD1 for D (6 bases). The CDR3 contains 13 residues. V was cut by 2 bases and J by 7 bases, with 14 bases left in between. CDR1 GTSNPN and CDR2 SVGIG come from the germline V gene (reference sequence). Written as DNA, the CDR3 is TGTGCCTGGAGTATTAGGGACATCGGTGGCTACACCTTC. It specifies CAWSIRDIGGYTF.

The CDR3 here is CACRQDGVTQYF. CDR3 sequence (DNA): TGTGCCTGCAGACAGGATGGGGTAACCCAGTACTTC. V is TRBV30 and J is TRBJ2-5, with D possibly matching TRBD1 (6 bases). The germline V and J ends were trimmed by 6 bases and 8 bases, with 16 bases remaining between them. Per germline, CDR1 GTSNPN and CDR2 SVGIG (reference sequence). The CDR3 length is 12 residues.

V usage is TRBV19 and J usage is TRBJ1-5, with D hard to call. V was shortened by 3 bases and J by 2 bases, with 5 bases between the two germline ends. The length of the CDR3 is 13 residues. Germline CDR1 is LNHDA and CDR2 is SQIVND (reference sequence). As DNA, the CDR3 is TGTGCCAGTAGTATGGGAGGCAATCAGCCCCAGCATTTT. It encodes CASSMGGNQPQHF. Complete variable domain (other parts from reference TRBV19 and TRBJ1-5): DGGITQSPKYLFRKEGQNVTLSCEQNLNHDAMYWYRQDPGQGLRLIYYSQIVNDFQKGDIAEGYSVSREKKESFPLTVTSAQKNPTAFYLCASSMGGNQPQHFGDGTRLSIL.

This chain links TRBV30 with TRBJ1-4, with D unresolved. CDR1 and CDR2 from the germline V gene are GTSNPN and SVGIG (reference sequence). This CDR3 spans 15 amino acids. V dropped 1 base and J dropped 0 bases, with 9 bases sitting between them. In DNA form, the CDR3 reads TGTGCCTGGAGTGCTCGAGATGCAACTAATGAAAAACTGTTTTTT. As protein: CAWSARDATNEKLFF. Filled out from reference TRBV30 and TRBJ1-4, the complete variable domain reads SQTIHQWPATLVQPVGSPLSLECTVEGTSNPNLYWYRQAAGRGLQLLFYSVGIGQISSEVPQNLSASRPQDRQFILSSKKLLLSDSGFYLCAWSARDATNEKLFFGSGTQLSVL.

This clone showed up just once. The sample has other DNA sequences that encode this CDR3 too. The chain joins TRBV7-2 to TRBJ2-2, with D unresolved. The CDR3 sequence is 15 residues long. Between the trimmed V and J ends, which lost 0 bases and 2 bases, there was a span of 7 bases. The V gene's germline CDR1 is SGHTA and CDR2 FQGNSA. In nucleotides, the CDR3 is TGTGCCAGCAGCTTAGCGGGTGGAAACACCGGGGAGCTGTTTTTT. Translating gives CASSLAGGNTGELFF. Full variable domain (outside the CDR3, taken from reference TRBV7-2 and TRBJ2-2): GAGVSQSPSNKVTEKGKDVELRCDPISGHTALYWYRQSLGQGLEFLIYFQGNSAPDKSGLPSDRFSAERTGGSVSTLTIQRTQQEDSAVYLCASSLAGGNTGELFFGEGSRLTVL.

The chain couples TRBV5-6 to TRBJ2-5, with a weak D call TRBD1 (6 bases). Trimming shortened V by 4 bases and J by 3 bases, and 16 bases separated the two germline ends. The CDR3 has 15 residues. Germline CDR1 reads SGHDT; CDR2 reads YYEEEE. The CDR3 here is CASSNWTEAKETQYF. CDR3 nucleotide sequence: TGTGCCAGCAGCAATTGGACAGAAGCTAAAGAGACCCAGTACTTC.

This chain connects TRBV29-1 to TRBJ2-5; 8 bases agree with TRBD1. The CDR3 sequence is 14 residues long. Germline V gene sequence: CDR1 SQVTM, CDR2 ANQGSEA. V lost 7 bases and J lost 6; bases outside the gene matches: 13. The CDR3 DNA sequence: TGCAGCGCTAGACCGGGGACAGGCCGCCAGACCCAGTACTTC. Encoded protein: CSARPGTGRQTQYF.

V and J are TRBV5-1 and TRBJ1-4; 11 bases match TRBD1. The length of the CDR3 is 15 residues. V lost 0 bases and J lost 5; bases outside the gene matches: 0. From germline, CDR1 is SGHRS and CDR2 YFSETQ. The CDR3 is CASSLGTGGNEKLFF. For the CDR3, the DNA is TGCGCCAGCAGCTTGGGGACAGGGGGCAATGAAAAACTGTTTTTT.

The chain combines TRBV6-6 with TRBJ1-5; D uncertain. The germline V and J ends were trimmed by 8 bases and 7 bases, with 9 bases remaining between them. Germline CDR1 MNHNY, CDR2 SVGAGI (reference sequence). The CDR3 is made up of 11 amino acids. The CDR3 here is CASSSDQPQHF. For the CDR3, the DNA is TGTGCCAGCTCGTCCGACCAGCCCCAGCATTTT.

The genes are TRBV11-3 and TRBJ2-2, with D unresolved. The CDR3 totals 15 residues. Trimming stripped 5 bases from V and 2 bases from J, with 12 bases between. The germline gives CDR1 SGHNT, CDR2 YENEEA. The CDR3 DNA reads TGTGCCAGCAGCCTCGGTGGAACTAACACCGGGGAGCTGTTTTTT. This gives the protein CASSLGGTNTGELFF.